The rows below give T cell receptor beta chains drawn from one sample of a study of blood T cells in healthy people across ages. TCRdb reprocessed the 5' RACE reads with MiXCR, giving one entry per CDR3 protein. The sample holds hundreds of thousands of distinct CDR3 sequences; 27% are singletons and the top ten take roughly 3.5%. The sample also formed part of further work on T cells of mothers and their children.

Sequencing was done on a sample of blood. All receptors come from a boy between 2 and 10 years old in good health. CDR3s include the opening cysteine and the closing phenylalanine or tryptophan.

J gene	V gene	CDR3 protein
TRBJ1-4	TRBV7-9	CASSLDGTGAEKLFF
TRBJ1-5	TRBV2	CASSPRRAAQPQHF
-	TRBV20-1	CSAGPRVVGEQYF
TRBJ2-1	TRBV30	CAWSVSTGQEQFF
TRBJ1-1	TRBV5-8	CASSPGGKIEAFF
TRBJ1-1	TRBV20-1	CSALLPDRGDTEAFF
TRBJ2-5	TRBV5-1	CASSIGDQETQYF
TRBJ2-3	TRBV3-1	CASSPGLAGLPYTDTQYF
TRBJ2-2	TRBV24-1	CATSDANGTGELFF
TRBJ2-7	TRBV2	CASEGRVSSYEQYF
TRBJ1-1	TRBV5-1	CASSLVGTMNAEAFF
TRBJ2-4	TRBV13	CASSLEASGIKNIQYF
TRBJ2-6	TRBV7-2	CASTVAYGANVLTF
TRBJ1-2	TRBV4-3	CASSQDRGLDGYTF
TRBJ2-7	TRBV12-3/TRBV12-4	CASRGLAGGSYEQYF
TRBJ2-1	TRBV29-1	CSVEVGSYNEQFF
TRBJ1-1	TRBV12-3/TRBV12-4	CASSLAWDGAYEAFF
TRBJ2-7	TRBV13	CASSLFRGRSSSYEQYF
TRBJ2-5	TRBV14	CASSQDLRVKYF
TRBJ2-7	TRBV7-9	CASSFSGAPYEQYF
TRBJ2-5	TRBV20-1	CSARDVRTSGEEVTQYF
TRBJ1-6	TRBV10-3	CAISEKGGADSPLHF
TRBJ2-2	TRBV4-3	CASSHRRGPGELFF
TRBJ1-1	TRBV7-2	CASSIRSTALNTEAFF
TRBJ2-5	TRBV20-1	CSARVDPVGETQYF
TRBJ2-2	TRBV9	CASSPDIPGPILNTGELFF
TRBJ2-3	TRBV11-2	CASSPGVAGSTDTQYF
TRBJ1-2	TRBV29-1	CSGTGSFHGYTF
TRBJ2-2	TRBV30	CAWSGTSGSTNTGELFF
TRBJ2-1	TRBV2	CASRSELAATYNEQFF